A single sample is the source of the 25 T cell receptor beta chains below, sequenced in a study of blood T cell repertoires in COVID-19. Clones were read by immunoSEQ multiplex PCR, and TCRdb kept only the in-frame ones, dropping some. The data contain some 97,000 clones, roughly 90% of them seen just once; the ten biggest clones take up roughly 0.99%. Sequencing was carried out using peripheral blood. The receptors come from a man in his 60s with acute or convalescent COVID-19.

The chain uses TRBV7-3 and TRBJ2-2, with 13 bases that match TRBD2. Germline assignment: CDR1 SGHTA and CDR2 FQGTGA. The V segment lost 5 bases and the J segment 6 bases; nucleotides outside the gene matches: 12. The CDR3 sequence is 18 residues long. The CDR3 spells CASSSAPPTSGRAGELFF. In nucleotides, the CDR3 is TGTGCCAGCAGCAGCGCCCCCCCTACTAGCGGGAGGGCCGGGGAGCTGTTTTTT.

The CDR3: CASSLLEGRGSQPQHF. The CDR3, as DNA: TGTGCCAGCTCTCTCCTCGAAGGGAGGGGCTCTCAGCCCCAGCATTTT. The chain recombines TRBV18 with TRBJ1-5; the D gene is possibly TRBD1 (5 bases). The ends were cut back, 6 bases at V and 6 bases at J, with 21 bases in the middle. This CDR3 comprises 16 residues. The germline V gene encodes CDR1 KGHSH and CDR2 LQKENI.

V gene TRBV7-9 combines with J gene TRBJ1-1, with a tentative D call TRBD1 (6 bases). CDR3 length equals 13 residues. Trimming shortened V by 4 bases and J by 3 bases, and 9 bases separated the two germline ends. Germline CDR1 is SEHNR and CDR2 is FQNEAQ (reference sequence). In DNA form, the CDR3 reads TGTGCCAGCAGCTGGGGACACGACACTGAAGCTTTCTTT. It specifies CASSWGHDTEAFF.

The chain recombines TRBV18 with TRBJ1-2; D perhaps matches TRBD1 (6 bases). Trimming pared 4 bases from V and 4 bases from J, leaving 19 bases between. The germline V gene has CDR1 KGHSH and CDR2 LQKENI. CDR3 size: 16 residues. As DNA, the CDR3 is TGTGCCAGCTCACAAGACAGGAGCTTCCTTACCTATGGCTACACCTTC. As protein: CASSQDRSFLTYGYTF.

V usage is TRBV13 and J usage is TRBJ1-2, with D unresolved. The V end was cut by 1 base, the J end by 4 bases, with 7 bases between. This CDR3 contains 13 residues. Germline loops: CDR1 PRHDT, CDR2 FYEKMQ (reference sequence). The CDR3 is CASSLAGIYGYTF. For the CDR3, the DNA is TGTGCCAGCAGCTTAGCGGGGATCTATGGCTACACCTTC.

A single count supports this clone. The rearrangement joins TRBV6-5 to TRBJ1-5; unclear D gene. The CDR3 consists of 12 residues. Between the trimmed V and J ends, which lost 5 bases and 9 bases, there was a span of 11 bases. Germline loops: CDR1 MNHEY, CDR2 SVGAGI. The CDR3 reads CASSPPVGPQHF. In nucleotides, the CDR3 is TGTGCCAGCAGTCCGCCGGTTGGGCCCCAGCATTTT.

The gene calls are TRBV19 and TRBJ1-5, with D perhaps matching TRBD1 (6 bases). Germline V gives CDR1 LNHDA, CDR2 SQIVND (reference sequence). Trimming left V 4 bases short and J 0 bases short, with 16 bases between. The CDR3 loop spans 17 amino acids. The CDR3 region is CASSTKGVVYSNQPQHF. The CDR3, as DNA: TGTGCCAGTAGTACTAAGGGGGTCGTGTATAGCAATCAGCCCCAGCATTTT.

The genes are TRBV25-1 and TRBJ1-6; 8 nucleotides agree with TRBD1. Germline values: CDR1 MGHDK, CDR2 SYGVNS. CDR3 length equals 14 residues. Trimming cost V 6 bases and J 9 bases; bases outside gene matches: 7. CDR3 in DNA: TGTGCCAGCAGACCCGACAGGGGAAGTTCACCCCTCCACTTT. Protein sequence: CASRPDRGSSPLHF. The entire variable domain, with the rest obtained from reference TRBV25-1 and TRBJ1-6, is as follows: EADIYQTPRYLVIGTGKKITLECSQTMGHDKMYWYQQDPGMELHLIHYSYGVNSTEKGDLSSESTVSRIRTEHFPLTLESARPSHTSQYLCASRPDRGSSPLHFGNGTRLTVT.

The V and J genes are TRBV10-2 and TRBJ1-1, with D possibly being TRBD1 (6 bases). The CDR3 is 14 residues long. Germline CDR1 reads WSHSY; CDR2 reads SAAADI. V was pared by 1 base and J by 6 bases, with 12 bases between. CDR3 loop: CASSELGGRAEAFF. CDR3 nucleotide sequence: TGCGCCAGCAGTGAGTTGGGGGGGCGGGCTGAAGCTTTCTTT.

The CDR3 sequence: CASSGTYGQPQHF. As DNA, the CDR3 is TGCGCCAGCAGCGGGACATATGGTCAGCCCCAGCATTTT. This chain links TRBV10-2 with TRBJ1-5; tentatively, D is TRBD1 (6 bases). Trimming removed 6 bases at V and 6 bases at J, with 12 bases between. CDR1 is WSHSY and CDR2 is SAAADI in the germline V gene. CDR3 length: 13 residues.

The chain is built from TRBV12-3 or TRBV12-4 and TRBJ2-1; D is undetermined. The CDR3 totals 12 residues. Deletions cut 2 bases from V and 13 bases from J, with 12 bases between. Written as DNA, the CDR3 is TGTGCCAGCAGTTTATTAGCCCCTCAACAGTTCTTC. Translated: CASSLLAPQQFF.

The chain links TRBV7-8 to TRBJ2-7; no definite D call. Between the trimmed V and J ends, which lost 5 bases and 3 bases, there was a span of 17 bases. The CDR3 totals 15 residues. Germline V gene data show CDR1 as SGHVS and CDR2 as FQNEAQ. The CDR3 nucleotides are TGTGCCAGCAGCCCCGACACACAGAGTTACTACGAGCAGTACTTC. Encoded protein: CASSPDTQSYYEQYF.

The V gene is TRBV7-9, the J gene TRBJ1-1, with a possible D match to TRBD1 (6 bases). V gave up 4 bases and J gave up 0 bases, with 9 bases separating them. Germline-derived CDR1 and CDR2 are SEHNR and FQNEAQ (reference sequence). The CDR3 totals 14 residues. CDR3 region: CASSYGTLNTEAFF. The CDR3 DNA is TGTGCCAGCAGCTACGGGACATTGAACACTGAAGCTTTCTTT.

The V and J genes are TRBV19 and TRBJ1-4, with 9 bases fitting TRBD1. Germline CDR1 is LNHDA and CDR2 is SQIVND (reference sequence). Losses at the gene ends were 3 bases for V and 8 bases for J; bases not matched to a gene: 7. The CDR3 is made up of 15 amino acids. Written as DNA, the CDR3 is TGTGCCAGTAGTATGTGGACAGGGGTATCCGAAAAACTGTTTTTT. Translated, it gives CASSMWTGVSEKLFF.

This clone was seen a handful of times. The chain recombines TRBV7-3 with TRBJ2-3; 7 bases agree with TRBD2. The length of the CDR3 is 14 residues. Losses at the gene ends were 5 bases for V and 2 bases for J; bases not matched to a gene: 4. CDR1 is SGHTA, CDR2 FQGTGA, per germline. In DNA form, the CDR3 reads TGTGCCAGCAGCCCCCGGGGGGACACAGATACGCAGTATTTT. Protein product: CASSPRGDTDTQYF.

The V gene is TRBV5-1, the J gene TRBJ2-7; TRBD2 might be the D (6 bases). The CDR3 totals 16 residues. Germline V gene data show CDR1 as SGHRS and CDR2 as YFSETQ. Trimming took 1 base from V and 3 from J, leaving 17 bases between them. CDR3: CASSLNAGTGFYEQYF. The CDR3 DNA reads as TGCGCCAGCAGCTTGAACGCCGGGACTGGGTTCTACGAGCAGTACTTC.

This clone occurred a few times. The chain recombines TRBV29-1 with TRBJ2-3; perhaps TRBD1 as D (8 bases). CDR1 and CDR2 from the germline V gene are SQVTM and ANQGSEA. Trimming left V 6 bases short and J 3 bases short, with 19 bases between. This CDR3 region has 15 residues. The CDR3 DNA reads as TGCAGCGTCTCCCGCGGGGGACAGGTGACAGATACGCAGTATTTT. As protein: CSVSRGGQVTDTQYF.

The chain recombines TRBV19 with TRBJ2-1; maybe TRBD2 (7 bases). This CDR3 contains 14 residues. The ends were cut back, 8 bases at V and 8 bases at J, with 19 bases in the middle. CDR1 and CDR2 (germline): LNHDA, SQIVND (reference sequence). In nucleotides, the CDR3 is TGTGCCAGTGACGTAGGGGGGGAGCGGCATGAGCAGTTCTTC. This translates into CASDVGGERHEQFF. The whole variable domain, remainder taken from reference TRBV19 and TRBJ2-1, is DGGITQSPKYLFRKEGQNVTLSCEQNLNHDAMYWYRQDPGQGLRLIYYSQIVNDFQKGDIAEGYSVSREKKESFPLTVTSAQKNPTAFYLCASDVGGERHEQFFGPGTRLTVL.

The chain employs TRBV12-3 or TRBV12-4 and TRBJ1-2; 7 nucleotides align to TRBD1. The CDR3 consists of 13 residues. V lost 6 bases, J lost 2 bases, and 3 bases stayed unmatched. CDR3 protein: CASRGGQNYGYTF. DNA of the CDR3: TGTGCCAGCAGGGGGGGACAGAACTATGGCTACACCTTC.

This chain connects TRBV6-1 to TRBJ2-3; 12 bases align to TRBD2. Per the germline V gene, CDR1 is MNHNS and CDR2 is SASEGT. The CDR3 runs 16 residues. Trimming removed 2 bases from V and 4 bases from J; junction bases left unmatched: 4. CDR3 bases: TGTGCCAGCAGTGAAACACTAGCGGGAGGTGCAGATACGCAGTATTTT. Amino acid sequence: CASSETLAGGADTQYF.

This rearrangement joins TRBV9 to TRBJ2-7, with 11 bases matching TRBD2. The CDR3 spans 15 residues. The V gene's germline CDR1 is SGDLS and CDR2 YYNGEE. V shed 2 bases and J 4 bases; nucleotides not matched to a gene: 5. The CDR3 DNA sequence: TGTGCCAGCAGCGTTAGCGGGAGGGCCGGGTACGAGCAGTACTTC. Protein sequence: CASSVSGRAGYEQYF.

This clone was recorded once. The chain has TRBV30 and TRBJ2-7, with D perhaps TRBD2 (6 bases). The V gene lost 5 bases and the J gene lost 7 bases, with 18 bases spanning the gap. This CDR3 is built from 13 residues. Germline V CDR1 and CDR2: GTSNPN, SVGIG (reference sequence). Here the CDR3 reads CAWCRHGTQEQYF. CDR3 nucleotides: TGTGCCTGGTGTAGGCACGGGACTCAGGAGCAGTACTTC.

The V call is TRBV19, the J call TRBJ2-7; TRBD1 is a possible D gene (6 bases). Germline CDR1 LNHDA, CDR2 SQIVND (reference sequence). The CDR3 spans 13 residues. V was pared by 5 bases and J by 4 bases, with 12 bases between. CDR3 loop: CASSDQQGYEQYF. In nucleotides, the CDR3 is TGTGCCAGTAGTGACCAGCAGGGGTACGAGCAGTACTTC.

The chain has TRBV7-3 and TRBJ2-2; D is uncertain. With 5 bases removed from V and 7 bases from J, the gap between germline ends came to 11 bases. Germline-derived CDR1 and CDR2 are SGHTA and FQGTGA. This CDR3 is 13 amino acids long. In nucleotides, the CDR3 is TGTGCCAGCAGCCCAAGAGGCGGCGGGGAGCTGTTTTTT. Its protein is CASSPRGGGELFF. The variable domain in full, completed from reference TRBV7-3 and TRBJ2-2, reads GAGVSQTPSNKVTEKGKYVELRCDPISGHTALYWYRQSLGQGPEFLIYFQGTGAADDSGLPNDRFFAVRPEGSVSTLKIQRTERGDSAVYLCASSPRGGGELFFGEGSRLTVL.

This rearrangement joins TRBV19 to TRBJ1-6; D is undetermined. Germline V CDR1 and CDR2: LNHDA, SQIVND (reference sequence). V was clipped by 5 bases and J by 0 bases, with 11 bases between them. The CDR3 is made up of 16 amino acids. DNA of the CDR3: TGTGCCAGTAGTGAACGGCGGGGCTCCTATAATTCACCCCTCCACTTT. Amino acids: CASSERRGSYNSPLHF.